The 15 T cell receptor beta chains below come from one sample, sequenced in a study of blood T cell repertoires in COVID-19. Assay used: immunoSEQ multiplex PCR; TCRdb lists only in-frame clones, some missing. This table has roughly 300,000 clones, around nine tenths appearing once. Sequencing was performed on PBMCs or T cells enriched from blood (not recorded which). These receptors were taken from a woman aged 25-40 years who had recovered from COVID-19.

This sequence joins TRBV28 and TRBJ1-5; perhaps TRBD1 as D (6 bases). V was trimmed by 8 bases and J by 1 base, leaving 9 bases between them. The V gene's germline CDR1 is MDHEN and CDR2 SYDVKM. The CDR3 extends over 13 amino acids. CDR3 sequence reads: CASGQSSNQPQHF. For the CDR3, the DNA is TGTGCCAGCGGACAGAGCAGCAATCAGCCCCAGCATTTT.

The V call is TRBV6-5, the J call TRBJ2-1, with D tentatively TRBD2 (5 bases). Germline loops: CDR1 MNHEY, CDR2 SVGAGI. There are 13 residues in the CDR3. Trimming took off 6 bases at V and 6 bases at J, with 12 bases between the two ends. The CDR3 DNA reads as TGTGCCAGCAGGCATAGGAGCGGCAATGAGCAGTTCTTC. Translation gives CASRHRSGNEQFF.

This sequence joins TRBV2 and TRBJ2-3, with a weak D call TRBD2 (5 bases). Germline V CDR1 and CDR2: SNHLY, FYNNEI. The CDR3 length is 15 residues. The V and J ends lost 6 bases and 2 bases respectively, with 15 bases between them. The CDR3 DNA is TGTGCCAGCAGCCAGCGGCCAATATACACAGATACGCAGTATTTT. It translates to CASSQRPIYTDTQYF.

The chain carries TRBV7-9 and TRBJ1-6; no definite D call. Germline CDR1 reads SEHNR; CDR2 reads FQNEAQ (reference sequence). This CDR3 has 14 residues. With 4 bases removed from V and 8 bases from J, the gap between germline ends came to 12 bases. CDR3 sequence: CASSSSRVDSPLHF. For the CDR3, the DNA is TGTGCCAGCAGCTCCTCCCGGGTGGATTCACCCCTCCACTTT.

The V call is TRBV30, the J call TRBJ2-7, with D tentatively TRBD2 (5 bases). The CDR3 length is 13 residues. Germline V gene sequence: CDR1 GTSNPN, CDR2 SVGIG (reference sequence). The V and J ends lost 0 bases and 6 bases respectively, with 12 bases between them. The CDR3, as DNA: TGTGCCTGGAGTGTAAGAGGCGAGGGCGAGCAGTACTTC. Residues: CAWSVRGEGEQYF.

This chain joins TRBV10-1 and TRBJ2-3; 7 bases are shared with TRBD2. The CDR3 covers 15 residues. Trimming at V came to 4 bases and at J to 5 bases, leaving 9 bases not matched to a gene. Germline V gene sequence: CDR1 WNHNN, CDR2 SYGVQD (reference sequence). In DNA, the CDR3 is TGCGCCAGCAGTGTAGGAGCGGGAAGCTTAGATACGCAGTATTTT. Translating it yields CASSVGAGSLDTQYF.

In DNA form, the CDR3 reads TGCGCCAGCAGCCAAGATCGTAGCGGGTACCTCTACGAGCAGTACTTC. Residues: CASSQDRSGYLYEQYF. The chain links TRBV4-1 to TRBJ2-7; 7 positions match TRBD2. The CDR3 has 16 residues. The junction had 8 bases not matched to a gene; V was cut back by 0 bases and J by 3 bases. The germline CDR1 and CDR2 sequences are MGHRA and YSYEKL.

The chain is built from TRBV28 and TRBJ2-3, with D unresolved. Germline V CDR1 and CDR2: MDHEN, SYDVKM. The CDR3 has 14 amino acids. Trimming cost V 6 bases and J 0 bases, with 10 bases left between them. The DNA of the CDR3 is TGTGCCAGCAGCAGTGAGGCTAGCACAGATACGCAGTATTTT. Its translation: CASSSEASTDTQYF.

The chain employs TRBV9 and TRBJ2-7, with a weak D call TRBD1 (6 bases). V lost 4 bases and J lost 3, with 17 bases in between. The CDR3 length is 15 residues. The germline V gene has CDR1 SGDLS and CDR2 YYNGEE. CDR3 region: CASSLGTSSGYEQYF. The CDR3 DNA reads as TGTGCCAGCAGCCTGGGGACATCCTCAGGCTACGAGCAGTACTTC.

CDR3 in DNA: TGTGCCAGCAGCCCACTAGCGGAGCCGAACAATGAGCAGTTCTTC. This sequence encodes CASSPLAEPNNEQFF. V and J are TRBV7-8 and TRBJ2-1, with 8 bases aligning to TRBD2. Trimming cost V 5 bases and J 5 bases; bases outside gene matches: 8. Germline V CDR1 and CDR2: SGHVS, FQNEAQ. There are 15 residues in the CDR3.

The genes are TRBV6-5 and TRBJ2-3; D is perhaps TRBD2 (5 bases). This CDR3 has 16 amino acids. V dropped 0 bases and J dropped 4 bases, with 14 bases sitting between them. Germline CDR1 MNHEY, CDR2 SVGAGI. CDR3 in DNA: TGTGCCAGCAGTTACTCTCGGGGTCTCGGGGCAGATACGCAGTATTTT. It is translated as CASSYSRGLGADTQYF.

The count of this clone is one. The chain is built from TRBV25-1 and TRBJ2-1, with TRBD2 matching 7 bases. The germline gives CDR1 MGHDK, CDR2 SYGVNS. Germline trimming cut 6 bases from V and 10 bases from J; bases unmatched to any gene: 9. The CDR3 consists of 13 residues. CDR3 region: CASSAMELAEQFF. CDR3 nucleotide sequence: TGTGCCAGCAGCGCTATGGAACTAGCGGAGCAGTTCTTC. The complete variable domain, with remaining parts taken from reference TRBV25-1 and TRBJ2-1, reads EADIYQTPRYLVIGTGKKITLECSQTMGHDKMYWYQQDPGMELHLIHYSYGVNSTEKGDLSSESTVSRIRTEHFPLTLESARPSHTSQYLCASSAMELAEQFFGPGTRLTVL.

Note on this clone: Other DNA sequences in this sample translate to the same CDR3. The CDR3, as DNA: TGTGCCAGCAGTTTATTAGGGGCGAACACCGGGGAGCTGTTTTTT. Its protein is CASSLLGANTGELFF. The rearrangement links TRBV28 to TRBJ2-2, with D maybe TRBD1 (5 bases). Germline CDR1 reads MDHEN; CDR2 reads SYDVKM. This CDR3 is built from 15 residues. V was cut by 1 base and J by 0 bases, with 6 bases left in between.

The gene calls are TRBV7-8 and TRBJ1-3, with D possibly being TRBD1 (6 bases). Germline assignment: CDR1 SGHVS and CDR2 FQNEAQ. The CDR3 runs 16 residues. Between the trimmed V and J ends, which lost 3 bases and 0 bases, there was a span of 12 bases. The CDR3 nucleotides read TGTGCCAGCAGCTTCGGGACACCACACTCTGGAAACACCATATATTTT. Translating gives CASSFGTPHSGNTIYF.

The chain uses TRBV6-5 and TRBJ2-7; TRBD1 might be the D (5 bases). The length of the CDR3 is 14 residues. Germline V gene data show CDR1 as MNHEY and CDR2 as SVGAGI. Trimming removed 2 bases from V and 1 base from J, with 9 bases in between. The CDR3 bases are TGTGCCAGCAGTTACGAAACAGGTTCCTACGAGCAGTACTTC. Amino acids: CASSYETGSYEQYF.